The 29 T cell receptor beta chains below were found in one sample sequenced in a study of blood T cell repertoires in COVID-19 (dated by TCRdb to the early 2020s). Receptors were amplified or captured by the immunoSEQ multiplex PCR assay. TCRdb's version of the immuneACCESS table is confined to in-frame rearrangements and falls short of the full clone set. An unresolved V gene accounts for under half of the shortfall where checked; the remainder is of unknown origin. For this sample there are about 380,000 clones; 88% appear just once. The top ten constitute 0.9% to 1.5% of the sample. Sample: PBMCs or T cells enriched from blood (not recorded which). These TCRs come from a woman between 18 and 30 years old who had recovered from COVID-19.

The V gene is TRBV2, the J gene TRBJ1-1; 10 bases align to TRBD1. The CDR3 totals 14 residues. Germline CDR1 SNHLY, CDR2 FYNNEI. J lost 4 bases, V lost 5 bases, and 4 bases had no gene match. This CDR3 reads CASSWTGGGTEAFF. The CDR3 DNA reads TGTGCCAGCAGTTGGACAGGGGGGGGCACTGAAGCTTTCTTT.

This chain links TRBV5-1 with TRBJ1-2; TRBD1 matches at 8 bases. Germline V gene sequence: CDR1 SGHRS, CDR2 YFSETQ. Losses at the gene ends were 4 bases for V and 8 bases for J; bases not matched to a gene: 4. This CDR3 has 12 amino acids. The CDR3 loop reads CASSADRVGYTF. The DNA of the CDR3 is TGCGCCAGCAGCGCGGACAGGGTAGGCTACACCTTC. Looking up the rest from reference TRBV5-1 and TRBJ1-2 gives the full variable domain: KAGVTQTPRYLIKTRGQQVTLSCSPISGHRSVSWYQQTPGQGLQFLFEYFSETQRNKGNFPGRFSGRQFSNSRSEMNVSTLELGDSALYLCASSADRVGYTFGSGTRLTVV.

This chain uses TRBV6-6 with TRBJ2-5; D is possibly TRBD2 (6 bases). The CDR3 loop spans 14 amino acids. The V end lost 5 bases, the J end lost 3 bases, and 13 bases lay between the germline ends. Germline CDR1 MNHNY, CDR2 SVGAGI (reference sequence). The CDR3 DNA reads TGTGCCAGCAGTCTGTGGACGGGGGAAGAGACCCAGTACTTC. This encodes CASSLWTGEETQYF.

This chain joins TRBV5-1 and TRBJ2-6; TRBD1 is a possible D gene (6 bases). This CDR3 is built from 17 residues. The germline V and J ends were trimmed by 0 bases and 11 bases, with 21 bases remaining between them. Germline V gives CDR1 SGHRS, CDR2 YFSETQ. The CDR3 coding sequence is TGCGCCAGCAGCTTGGACGACAGGCGCCCTCTGTCTGACGTCCTGACTTTC. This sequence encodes CASSLDDRRPLSDVLTF. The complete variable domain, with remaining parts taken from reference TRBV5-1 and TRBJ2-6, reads KAGVTQTPRYLIKTRGQQVTLSCSPISGHRSVSWYQQTPGQGLQFLFEYFSETQRNKGNFPGRFSGRQFSNSRSEMNVSTLELGDSALYLCASSLDDRRPLSDVLTFGAGSRLTVL.

The CDR3: CASSLDSGSTDTQYF. In DNA form, the CDR3 reads TGTGCCAGCAGCTTAGACAGTGGGAGCACAGATACGCAGTATTTT. The chain has TRBV7-6 and TRBJ2-3; D is undetermined. The CDR3 has 15 residues. Trimming cost V 1 base and J 0 bases, with 8 bases left between them. The germline V gene encodes CDR1 SGHVS and CDR2 FNYEAQ. The whole variable domain, remainder taken from reference TRBV7-6 and TRBJ2-3, is GAGVSQSPRYKVTKRGQDVALRCDPISGHVSLYWYRQALGQGPEFLTYFNYEAQQDKSGLPNDRFSAERPEGSISTLTIQRTEQRDSAMYRCASSLDSGSTDTQYFGPGTRLTVL.

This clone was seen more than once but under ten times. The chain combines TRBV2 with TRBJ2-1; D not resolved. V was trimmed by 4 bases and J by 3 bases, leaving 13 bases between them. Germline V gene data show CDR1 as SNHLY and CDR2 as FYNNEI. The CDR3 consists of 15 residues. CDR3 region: CASSVTERGYNEQFF. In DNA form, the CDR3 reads TGTGCCAGCAGTGTTACTGAGAGAGGCTACAATGAGCAGTTCTTC.

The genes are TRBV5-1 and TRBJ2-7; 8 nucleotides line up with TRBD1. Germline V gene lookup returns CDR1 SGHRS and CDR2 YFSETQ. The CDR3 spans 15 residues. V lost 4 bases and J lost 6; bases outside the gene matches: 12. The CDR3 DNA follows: TGCGCCAGCAGCATAGGACAGGGTTTAACTCTCGAGCAGTACTTC. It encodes CASSIGQGLTLEQYF.

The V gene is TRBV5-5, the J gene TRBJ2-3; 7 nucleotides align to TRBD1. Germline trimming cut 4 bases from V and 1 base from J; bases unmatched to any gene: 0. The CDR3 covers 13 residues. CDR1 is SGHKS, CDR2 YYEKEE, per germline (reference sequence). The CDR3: CASSQGGTDTQYF. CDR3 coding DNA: TGTGCCAGCAGCCAGGGGGGCACAGATACGCAGTATTTT.

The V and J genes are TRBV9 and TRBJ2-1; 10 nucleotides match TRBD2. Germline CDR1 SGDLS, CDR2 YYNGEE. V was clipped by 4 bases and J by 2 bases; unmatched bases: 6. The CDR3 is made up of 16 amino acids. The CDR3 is CASSRRGTSAYNEQFF. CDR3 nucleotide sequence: TGTGCCAGCAGCAGGAGGGGGACTAGCGCCTACAATGAGCAGTTCTTC.

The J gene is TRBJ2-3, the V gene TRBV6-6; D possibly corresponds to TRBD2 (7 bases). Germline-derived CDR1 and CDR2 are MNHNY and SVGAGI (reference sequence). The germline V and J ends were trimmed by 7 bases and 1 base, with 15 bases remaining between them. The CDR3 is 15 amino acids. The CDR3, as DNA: TGTGCCAGCACCGGGGGGCCCGTAGGCACAGATACGCAGTATTTT. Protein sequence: CASTGGPVGTDTQYF.

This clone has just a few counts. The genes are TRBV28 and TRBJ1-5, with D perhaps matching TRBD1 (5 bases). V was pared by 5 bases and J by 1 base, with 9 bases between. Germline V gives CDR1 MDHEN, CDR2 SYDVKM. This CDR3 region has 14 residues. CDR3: CASSGPGSNQPQHF. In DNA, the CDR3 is TGTGCCAGCAGTGGTCCAGGGAGCAATCAGCCCCAGCATTTT. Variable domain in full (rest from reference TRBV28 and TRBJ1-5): DVKVTQSSRYLVKRTGEKVFLECVQDMDHENMFWYRQDPGLGLRLIYFSYDVKMKEKGDIPEGYSVSREKKERFSLILESASTNQTSMYLCASSGPGSNQPQHFGDGTRLSIL.

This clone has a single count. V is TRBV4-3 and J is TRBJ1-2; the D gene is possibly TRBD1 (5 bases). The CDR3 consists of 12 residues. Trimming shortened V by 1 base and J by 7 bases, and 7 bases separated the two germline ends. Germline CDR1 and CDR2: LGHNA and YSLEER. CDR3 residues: CASSQGRGGYTF. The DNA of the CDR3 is TGCGCCAGCAGCCAAGGAAGGGGTGGCTACACCTTC.

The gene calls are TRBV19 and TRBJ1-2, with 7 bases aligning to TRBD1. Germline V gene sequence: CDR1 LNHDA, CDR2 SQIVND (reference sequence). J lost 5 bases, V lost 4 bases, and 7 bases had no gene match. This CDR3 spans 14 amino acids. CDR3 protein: CASSRDSKGYGYTF. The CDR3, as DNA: TGTGCCAGTAGTAGGGACAGTAAAGGATATGGCTACACCTTC.

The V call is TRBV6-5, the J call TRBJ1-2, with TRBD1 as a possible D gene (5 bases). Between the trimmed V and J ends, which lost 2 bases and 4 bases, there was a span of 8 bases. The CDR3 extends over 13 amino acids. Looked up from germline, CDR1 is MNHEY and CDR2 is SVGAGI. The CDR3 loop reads CASSYGGGYGYTF. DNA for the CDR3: TGTGCCAGCAGTTACGGCGGGGGCTATGGCTACACCTTC.

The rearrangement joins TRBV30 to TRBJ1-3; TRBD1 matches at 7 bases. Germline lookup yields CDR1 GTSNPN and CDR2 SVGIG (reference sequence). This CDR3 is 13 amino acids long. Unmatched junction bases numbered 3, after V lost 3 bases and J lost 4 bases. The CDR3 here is CAWSVTGGNTIYF. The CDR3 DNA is TGTGCCTGGAGCGTGACAGGGGGAAACACCATATATTTT.

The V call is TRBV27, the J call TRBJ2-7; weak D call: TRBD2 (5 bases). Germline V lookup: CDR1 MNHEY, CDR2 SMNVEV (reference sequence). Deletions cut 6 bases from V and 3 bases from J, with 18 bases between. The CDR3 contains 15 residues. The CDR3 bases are TGTGCCAGCAGCCTGAAAACAAGCGGCGGCTACGAGCAGTACTTC. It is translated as CASSLKTSGGYEQYF.

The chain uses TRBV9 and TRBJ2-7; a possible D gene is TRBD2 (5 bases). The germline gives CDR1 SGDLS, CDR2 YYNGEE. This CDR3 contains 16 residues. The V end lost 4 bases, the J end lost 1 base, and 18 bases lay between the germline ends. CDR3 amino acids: CASSPPGLPDSYEQYF. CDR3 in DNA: TGTGCCAGCAGCCCCCCCGGACTCCCAGATTCCTACGAGCAGTACTTC.

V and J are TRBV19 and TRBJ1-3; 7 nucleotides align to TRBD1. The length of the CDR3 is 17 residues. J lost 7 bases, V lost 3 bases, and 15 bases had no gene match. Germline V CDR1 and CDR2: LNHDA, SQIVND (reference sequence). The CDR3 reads CASSIKILSQGPNTIYF. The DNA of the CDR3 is TGTGCCAGTAGTATCAAAATACTATCACAGGGGCCTAACACCATATATTTT.

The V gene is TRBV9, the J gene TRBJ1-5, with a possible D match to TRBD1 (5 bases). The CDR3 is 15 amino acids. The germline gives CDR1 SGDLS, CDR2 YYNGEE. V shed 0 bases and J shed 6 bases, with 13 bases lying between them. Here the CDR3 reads CASSVAGEGGQPQHF. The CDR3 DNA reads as TGTGCCAGCAGCGTAGCGGGGGAGGGTGGTCAGCCCCAGCATTTT.

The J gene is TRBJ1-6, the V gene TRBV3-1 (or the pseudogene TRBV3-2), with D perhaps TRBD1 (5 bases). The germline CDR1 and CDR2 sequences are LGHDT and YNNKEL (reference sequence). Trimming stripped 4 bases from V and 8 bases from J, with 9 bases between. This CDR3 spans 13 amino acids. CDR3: CASSPDIYSPLHF. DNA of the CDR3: TGTGCCAGCAGCCCGGACATTTATTCACCCCTCCACTTT.

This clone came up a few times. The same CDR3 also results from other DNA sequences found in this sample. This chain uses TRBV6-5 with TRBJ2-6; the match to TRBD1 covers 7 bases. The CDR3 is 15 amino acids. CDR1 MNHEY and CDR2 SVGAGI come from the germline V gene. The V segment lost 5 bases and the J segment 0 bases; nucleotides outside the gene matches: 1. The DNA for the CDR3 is TGTGCCAGCAGTCGGGACAGCTCTGGGGCCAACGTCCTGACTTTC. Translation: CASSRDSSGANVLTF.

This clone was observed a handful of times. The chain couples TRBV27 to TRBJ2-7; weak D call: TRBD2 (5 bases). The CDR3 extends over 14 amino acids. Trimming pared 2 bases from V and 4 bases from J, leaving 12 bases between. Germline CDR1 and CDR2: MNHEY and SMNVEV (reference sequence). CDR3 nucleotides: TGTGCCAGCAGTTTAGCCCCAGGAGGATACGAGCAGTACTTC. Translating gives CASSLAPGGYEQYF.

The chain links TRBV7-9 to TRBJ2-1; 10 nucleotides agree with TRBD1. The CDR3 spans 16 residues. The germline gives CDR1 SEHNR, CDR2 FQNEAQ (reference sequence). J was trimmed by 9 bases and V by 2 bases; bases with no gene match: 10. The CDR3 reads CASSLPGTGEGGEQFF. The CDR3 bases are TGTGCCAGCAGCTTACCAGGGACAGGGGAAGGAGGTGAGCAGTTCTTC.

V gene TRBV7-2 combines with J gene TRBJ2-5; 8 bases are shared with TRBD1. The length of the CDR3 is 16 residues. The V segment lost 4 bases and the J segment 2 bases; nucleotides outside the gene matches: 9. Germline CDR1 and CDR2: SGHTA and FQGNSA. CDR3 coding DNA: TGTGCCAGCAGCTCAGGACAGGGCCCCGAGCAAGAGACCCAGTACTTC. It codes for CASSSGQGPEQETQYF.

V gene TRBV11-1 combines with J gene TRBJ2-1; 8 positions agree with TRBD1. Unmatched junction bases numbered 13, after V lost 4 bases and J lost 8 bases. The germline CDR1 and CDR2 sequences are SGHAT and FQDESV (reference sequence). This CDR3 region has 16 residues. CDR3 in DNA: TGTGCCAGCAGCTCCCTCGGGACAGGAAATTTCTATGAGCAGTTCTTC. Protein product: CASSSLGTGNFYEQFF. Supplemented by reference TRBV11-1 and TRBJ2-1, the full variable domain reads EAEVAQSPRYKITEKSQAVAFWCDPISGHATLYWYRQILGQGPELLVQFQDESVVDDSQLPKDRFSAERLKGVDSTLKIQPAELGDSAMYLCASSSLGTGNFYEQFFGPGTRLTVL.

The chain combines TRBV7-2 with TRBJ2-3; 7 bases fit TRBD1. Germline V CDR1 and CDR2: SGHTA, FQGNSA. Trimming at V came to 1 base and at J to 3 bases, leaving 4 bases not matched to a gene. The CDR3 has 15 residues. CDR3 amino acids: CASSLGQGRTDTQYF. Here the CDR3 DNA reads TGTGCCAGCAGCTTAGGACAGGGACGGACAGATACGCAGTATTTT.

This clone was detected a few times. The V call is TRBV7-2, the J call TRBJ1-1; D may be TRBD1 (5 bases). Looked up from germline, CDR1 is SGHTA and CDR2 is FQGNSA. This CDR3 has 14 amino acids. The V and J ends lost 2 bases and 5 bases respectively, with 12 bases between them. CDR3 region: CASSLQGGVTEAFF. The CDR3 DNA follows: TGTGCCAGCAGCTTACAGGGAGGTGTGACTGAAGCTTTCTTT.

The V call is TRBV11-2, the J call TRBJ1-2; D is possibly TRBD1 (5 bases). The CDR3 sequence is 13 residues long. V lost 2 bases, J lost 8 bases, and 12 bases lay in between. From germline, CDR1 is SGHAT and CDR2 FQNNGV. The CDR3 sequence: CASSLNGRGGYTF. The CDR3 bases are TGTGCCAGCAGCTTAAATGGAAGGGGAGGCTACACCTTC.

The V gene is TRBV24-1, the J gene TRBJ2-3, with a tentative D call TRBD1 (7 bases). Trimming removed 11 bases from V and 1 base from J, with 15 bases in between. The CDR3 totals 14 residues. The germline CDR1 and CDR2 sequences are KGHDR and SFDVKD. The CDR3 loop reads CAIGGDSRTDTQYF. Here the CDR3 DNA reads TGTGCCATTGGAGGGGACAGCCGCACAGATACGCAGTATTTT.